The 5 T cell receptor beta chains listed next were all sequenced from one sample in a study of blood T cell repertoires in COVID-19. The repertoire was sequenced with immunoSEQ multiplex PCR; TCRdb's copy has only in-frame clones and lacks some. The data contain roughly 220,000 clones, 70% to 90% of them singletons. Sequenced material: peripheral blood. These receptors originate from a man between 60 and 70 years old with acute or convalescent COVID-19.

The genes are TRBV7-9 and TRBJ1-4, with 9 bases aligning to TRBD1. J lost 8 bases, V lost 4 bases, and 11 bases had no gene match. The CDR3 spans 16 residues. CDR1 and CDR2 (germline): SEHNR, FQNEAQ (reference sequence). Here the CDR3 DNA reads TGTGCCAGCAGCTCCTTTACAGGGGGCCGGGGGGAAAAACTGTTTTTT. This encodes CASSSFTGGRGEKLFF.

The chain uses TRBV18 and TRBJ1-4; D perhaps matches TRBD1 (6 bases). Deletions cut 5 bases from V and 1 base from J, with 14 bases between. From germline, CDR1 is KGHSH and CDR2 LQKENI. The CDR3 is made up of 16 amino acids. The CDR3 region has the DNA TGTGCCAGCTCAGCGGACAGAATACAAACTAATGAAAAACTGTTTTTT. It translates to CASSADRIQTNEKLFF.

This clone was counted between two and nine times. J is TRBJ1-6 and V is TRBV9; 7 bases are a match to TRBD1. Trimming at V came to 4 bases and at J to 9 bases, leaving 10 bases not matched to a gene. The germline CDR1 and CDR2 sequences are SGDLS and YYNGEE. The CDR3 totals 15 residues. As DNA, the CDR3 is TGTGCCAGCAGCCCCGATCATAGGGGGCTTTCACCCCTCCACTTT. This codes for CASSPDHRGLSPLHF. The variable domain in full, with the rest retrieved from reference TRBV9 and TRBJ1-6, is DSGVTQTPKHLITATGQRVTLRCSPRSGDLSVYWYQQSLDQGLQFLIQYYNGEERAKGNILERFSAQQFPDLHSELNLSSLELGDSALYFCASSPDHRGLSPLHFGNGTRLTVT.

The rearrangement joins TRBV11-2 to TRBJ2-2; D is undetermined. This CDR3 comprises 13 residues. The germline V gene has CDR1 SGHAT and CDR2 FQNNGV. Trimming cost V 3 bases and J 6 bases, with 8 bases left between them. The CDR3 region has the DNA TGTGCCAGCAGCTTTCACCGGGCCGGGGAGCTGTTTTTT. It specifies CASSFHRAGELFF.

The V call is TRBV6-5, the J call TRBJ2-5; 11 nucleotides align to TRBD2. This CDR3 region has 15 residues. V lost 6 bases, J lost 3 bases, and 6 bases stayed unmatched. Germline V lookup: CDR1 MNHEY, CDR2 SVGAGI. DNA for the CDR3: TGTGCCAGCAGCACCATGGGACTAGCGGAAGAGACCCAGTACTTC. Amino acids: CASSTMGLAEETQYF.